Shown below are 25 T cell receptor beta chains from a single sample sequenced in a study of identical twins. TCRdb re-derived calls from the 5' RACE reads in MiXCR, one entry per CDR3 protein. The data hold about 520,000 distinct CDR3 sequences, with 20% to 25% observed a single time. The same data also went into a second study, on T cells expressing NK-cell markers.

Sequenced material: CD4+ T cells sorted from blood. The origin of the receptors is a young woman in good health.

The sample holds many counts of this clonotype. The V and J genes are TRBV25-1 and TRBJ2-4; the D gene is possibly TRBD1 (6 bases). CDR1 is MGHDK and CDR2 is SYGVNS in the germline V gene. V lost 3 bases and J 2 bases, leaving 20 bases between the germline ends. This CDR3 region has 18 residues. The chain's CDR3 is CASSESPAQGPTKNIQYF. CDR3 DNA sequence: TGTGCCAGCAGTGAGTCCCCGGCACAGGGTCCAACCAAAAACATTCAGTACTTC.

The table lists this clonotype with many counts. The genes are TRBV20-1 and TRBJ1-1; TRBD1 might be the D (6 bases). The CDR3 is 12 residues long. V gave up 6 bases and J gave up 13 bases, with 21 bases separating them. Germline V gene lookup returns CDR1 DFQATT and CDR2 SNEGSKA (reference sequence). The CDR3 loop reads CSAKQGVSKDFF. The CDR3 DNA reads TGCAGTGCAAAACAGGGAGTCTCTAAGGATTTCTTT.

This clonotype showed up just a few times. The CDR3 loop reads CAAKTGDTEAFF. The CDR3 bases are TGTGCCGCGAAGACAGGGGACACTGAAGCTTTCTTT. This chain connects TRBV10-3 to TRBJ1-1; 8 bases map to TRBD1. J was trimmed by 3 bases and V by 11 bases; bases with no gene match: 5. Looked up from germline, CDR1 is ENHRY and CDR2 is SYGVKD. The CDR3 has 12 amino acids.

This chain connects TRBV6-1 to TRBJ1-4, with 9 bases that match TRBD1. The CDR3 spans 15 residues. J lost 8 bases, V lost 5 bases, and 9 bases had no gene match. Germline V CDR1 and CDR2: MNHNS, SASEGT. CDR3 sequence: CASSLTGGREEKLFF. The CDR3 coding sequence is TGTGCCAGCAGTCTTACAGGGGGCCGGGAAGAAAAACTGTTTTTT.

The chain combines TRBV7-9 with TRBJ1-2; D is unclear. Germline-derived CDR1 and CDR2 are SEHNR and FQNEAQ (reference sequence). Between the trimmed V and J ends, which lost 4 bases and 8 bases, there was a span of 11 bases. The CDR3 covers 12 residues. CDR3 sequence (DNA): TGTGCCAGCAGCTCATCGACCGGGGGCTACACCTTC. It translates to CASSSSTGGYTF. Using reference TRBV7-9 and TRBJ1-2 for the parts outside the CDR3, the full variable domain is DTGVSQNPRHKITKRGQNVTFRCDPISEHNRLYWYRQTLGQGPEFLTYFQNEAQLEKSRLLSDRFSAERPKGSFSTLEIQRTEQGDSAMYLCASSSSTGGYTFGSGTRLTVV.

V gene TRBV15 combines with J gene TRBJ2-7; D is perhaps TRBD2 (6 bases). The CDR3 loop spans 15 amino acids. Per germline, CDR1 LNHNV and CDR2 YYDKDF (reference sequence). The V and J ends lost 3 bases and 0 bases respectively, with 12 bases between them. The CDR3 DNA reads TGTGCCACCAGCAGGGGGACTGGTAGCTCCTACGAGCAGTACTTC. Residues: CATSRGTGSSYEQYF.

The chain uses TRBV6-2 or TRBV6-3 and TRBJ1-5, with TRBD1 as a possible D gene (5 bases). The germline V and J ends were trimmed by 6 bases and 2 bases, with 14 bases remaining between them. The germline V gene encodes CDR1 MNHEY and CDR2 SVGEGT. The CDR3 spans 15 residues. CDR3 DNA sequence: TGTGCCAGCAGACCGCAGGGTAGGGGCAATCAGCCCCAGCATTTT. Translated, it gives CASRPQGRGNQPQHF.

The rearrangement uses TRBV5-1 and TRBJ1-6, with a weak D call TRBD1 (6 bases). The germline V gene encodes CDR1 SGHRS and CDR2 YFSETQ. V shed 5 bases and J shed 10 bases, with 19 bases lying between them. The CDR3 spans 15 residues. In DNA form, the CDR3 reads TGCGCCAGCAGAAAGTTGGGGGGCGCCGAATCACCCCTCCACTTT. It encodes CASRKLGGAESPLHF.

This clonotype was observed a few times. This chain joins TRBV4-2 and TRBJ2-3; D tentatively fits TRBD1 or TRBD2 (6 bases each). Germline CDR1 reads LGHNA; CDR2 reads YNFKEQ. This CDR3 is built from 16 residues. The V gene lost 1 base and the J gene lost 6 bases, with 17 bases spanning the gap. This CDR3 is CASSQGGAQGRDTQYF. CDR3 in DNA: TGTGCCAGCAGCCAAGGAGGGGCGCAGGGGAGGGATACGCAGTATTTT.

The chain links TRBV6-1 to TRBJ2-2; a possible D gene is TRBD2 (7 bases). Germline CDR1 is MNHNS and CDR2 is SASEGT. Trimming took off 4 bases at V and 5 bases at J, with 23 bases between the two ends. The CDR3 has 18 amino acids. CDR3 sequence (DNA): TGTGCCAGCAGTGCCTGGGGGGGGCTTGCAATTCGTACCGGGGAGCTGTTTTTT. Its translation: CASSAWGGLAIRTGELFF.

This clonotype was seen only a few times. In DNA form, the CDR3 reads TGCAGCACCCGGAGGAACACTGAAGCTTTCTTT. This gives the protein CSTRRNTEAFF. The gene calls are TRBV29-1 and TRBJ1-1; unclear D gene. Trimming cost V 8 bases and J 1 base, with 8 bases left between them. This CDR3 has 11 amino acids. The germline CDR1 and CDR2 sequences are SQVTM and ANQGSEA.

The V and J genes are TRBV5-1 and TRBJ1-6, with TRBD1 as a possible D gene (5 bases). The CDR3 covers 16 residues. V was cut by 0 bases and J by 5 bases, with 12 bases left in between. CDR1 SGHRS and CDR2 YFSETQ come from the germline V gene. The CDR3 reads CASSLVGAGHNSPLHF. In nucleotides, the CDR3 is TGCGCCAGCAGCTTGGTTGGGGCAGGGCATAATTCACCCCTCCACTTT. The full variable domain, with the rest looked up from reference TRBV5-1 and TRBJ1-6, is KAGVTQTPRYLIKTRGQQVTLSCSPISGHRSVSWYQQTPGQGLQFLFEYFSETQRNKGNFPGRFSGRQFSNSRSEMNVSTLELGDSALYLCASSLVGAGHNSPLHFGNGTRLTVT.

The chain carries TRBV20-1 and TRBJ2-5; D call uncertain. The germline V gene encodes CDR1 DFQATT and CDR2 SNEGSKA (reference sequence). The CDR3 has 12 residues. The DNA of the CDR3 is TGCAGCAAAGGAAGGGCCGGAGAGACCCAGTACTTC. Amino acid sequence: CSKGRAGETQYF.

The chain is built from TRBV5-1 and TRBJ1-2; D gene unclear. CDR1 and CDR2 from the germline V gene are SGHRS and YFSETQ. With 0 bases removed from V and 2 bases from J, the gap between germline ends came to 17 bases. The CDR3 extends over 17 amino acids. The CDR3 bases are TGCGCCAGCAGCTTGGGGGAGTTGGCCTGGAGGAACTATGGCTACACCTTC. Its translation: CASSLGELAWRNYGYTF.

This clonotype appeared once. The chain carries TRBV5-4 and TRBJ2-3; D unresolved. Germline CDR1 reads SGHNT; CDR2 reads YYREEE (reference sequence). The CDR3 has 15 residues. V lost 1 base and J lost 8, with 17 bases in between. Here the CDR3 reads CASSLRVPSSGTQYF. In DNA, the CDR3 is TGTGCCAGCAGCTTGCGCGTACCTTCTTCAGGTACGCAGTATTTT.

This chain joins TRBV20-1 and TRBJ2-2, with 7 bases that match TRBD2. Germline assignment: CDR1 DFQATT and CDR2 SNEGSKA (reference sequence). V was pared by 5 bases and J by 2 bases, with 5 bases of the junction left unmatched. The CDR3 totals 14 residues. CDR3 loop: CSAPSSGNTGELFF. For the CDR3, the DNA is TGCAGTGCTCCGTCTAGCGGAAACACCGGGGAGCTGTTTTTT.

As DNA, the CDR3 is TGCGCCAGCAGCTCCGTGGGGGCCAACGTCCTGACTTTC. It encodes CASSSVGANVLTF. This chain connects TRBV5-1 to TRBJ2-6, with D hard to call. The CDR3 is made up of 13 amino acids. V gave up 3 bases and J gave up 4 bases, with 5 bases separating them. The germline CDR1 and CDR2 sequences are SGHRS and YFSETQ.

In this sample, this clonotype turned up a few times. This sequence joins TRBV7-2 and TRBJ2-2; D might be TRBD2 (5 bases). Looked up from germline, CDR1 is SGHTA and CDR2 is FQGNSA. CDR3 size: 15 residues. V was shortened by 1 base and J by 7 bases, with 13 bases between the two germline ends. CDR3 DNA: TGTGCCAGCAGCTTAGTTGGATACGGGAACGGGGAGCTGTTTTTT. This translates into CASSLVGYGNGELFF.

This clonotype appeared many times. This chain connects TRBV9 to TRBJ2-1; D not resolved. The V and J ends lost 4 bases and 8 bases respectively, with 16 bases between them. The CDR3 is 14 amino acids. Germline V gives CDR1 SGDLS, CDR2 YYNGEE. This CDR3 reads CASSQRTWSDEQFF. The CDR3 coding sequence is TGTGCCAGCAGCCAAAGGACGTGGTCGGATGAGCAGTTCTTC.

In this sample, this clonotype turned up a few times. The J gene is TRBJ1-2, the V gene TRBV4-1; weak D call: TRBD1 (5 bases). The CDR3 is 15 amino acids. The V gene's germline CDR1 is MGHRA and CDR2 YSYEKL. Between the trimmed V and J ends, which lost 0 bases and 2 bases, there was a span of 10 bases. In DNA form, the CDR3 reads TGCGCCAGCAGCCAAGATACGGACAAGAACTATGGCTACACCTTC. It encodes CASSQDTDKNYGYTF.

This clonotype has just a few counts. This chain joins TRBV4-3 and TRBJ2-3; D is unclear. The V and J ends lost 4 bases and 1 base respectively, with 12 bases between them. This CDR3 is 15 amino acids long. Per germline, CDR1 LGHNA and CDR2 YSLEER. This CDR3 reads CASSPINAGTDTQYF. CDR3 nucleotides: TGCGCCAGCAGCCCAATCAACGCGGGCACAGATACGCAGTATTTT.

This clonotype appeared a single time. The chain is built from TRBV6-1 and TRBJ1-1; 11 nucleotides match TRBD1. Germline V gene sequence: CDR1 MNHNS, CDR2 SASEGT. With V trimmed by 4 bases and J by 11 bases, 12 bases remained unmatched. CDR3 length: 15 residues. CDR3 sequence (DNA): TGTGCCAGCAGTGTGCTTCCGGGACAGGGGGTTTTGGCTTTCTTT. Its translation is CASSVLPGQGVLAFF.

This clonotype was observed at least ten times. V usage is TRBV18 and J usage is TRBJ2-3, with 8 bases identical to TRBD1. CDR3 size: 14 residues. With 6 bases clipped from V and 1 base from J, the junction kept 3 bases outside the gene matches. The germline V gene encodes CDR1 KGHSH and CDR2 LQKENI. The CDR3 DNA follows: TGTGCCAGCTCGCCGACAGGGGGCACAGATACGCAGTATTTT. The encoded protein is CASSPTGGTDTQYF.

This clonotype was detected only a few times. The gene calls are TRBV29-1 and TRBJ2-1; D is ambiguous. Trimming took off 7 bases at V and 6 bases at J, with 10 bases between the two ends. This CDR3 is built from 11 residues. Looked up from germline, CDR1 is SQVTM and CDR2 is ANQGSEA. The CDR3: CSAKMVNEQFF. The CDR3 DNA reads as TGCAGCGCGAAGATGGTCAATGAGCAGTTCTTC.

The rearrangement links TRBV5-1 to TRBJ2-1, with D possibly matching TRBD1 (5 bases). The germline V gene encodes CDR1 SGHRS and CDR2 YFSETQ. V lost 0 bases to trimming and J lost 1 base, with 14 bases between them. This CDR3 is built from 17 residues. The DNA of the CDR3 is TGCGCCAGCAGCTTGGAGGGGATCCCCGTATCCTACAATGAGCAGTTCTTC. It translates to CASSLEGIPVSYNEQFF.